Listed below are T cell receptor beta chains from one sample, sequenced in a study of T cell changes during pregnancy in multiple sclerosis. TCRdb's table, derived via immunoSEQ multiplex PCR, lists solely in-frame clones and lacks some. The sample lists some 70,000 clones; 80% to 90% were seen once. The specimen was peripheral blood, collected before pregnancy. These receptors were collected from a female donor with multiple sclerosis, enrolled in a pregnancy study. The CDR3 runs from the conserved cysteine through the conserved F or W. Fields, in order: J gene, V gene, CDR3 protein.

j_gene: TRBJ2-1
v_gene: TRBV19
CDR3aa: CASALKESPYNEQFF

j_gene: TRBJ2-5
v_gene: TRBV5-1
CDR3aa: CASSLFAEGGETQYF

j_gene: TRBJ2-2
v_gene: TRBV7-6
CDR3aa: CASSLAGGHTGELFF

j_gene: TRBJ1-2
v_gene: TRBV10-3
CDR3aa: CAISEQWANLMNYGYTF

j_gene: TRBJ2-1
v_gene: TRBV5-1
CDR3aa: CASSLGLAGNNEQFF

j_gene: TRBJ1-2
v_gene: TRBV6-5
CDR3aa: CASSSETAFPYGYTF

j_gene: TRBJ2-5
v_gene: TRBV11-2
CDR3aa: CASIKRGGNQETQYF

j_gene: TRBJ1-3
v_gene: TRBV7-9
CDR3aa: CASRGVRNTIYF

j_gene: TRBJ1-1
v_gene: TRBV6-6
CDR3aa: CASTDRGEGVAEAFF

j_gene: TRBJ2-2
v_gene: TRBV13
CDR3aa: CASSFRQGETGELFF

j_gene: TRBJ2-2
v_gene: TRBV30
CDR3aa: CAWSVLPGQPPFF

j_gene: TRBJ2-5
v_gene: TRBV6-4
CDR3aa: CASSPGQGQETQYF

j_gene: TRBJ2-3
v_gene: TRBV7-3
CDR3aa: CASSFKLSSTDTQYF

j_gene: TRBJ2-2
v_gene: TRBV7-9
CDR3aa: CASSFPRGGSGTGELFF

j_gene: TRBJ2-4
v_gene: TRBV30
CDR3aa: CAWTLQGMNIQYF

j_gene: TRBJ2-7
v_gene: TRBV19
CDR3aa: CASTATGGAYEQYF

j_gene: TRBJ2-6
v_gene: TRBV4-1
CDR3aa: CASSHGTQYFSGANVLTF

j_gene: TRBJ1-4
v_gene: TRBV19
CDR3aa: CASSTVGGGGTSREKLFF

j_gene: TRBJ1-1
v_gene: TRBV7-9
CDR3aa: CASTPDYRDTEAFF

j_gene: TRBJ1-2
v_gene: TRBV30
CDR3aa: CAWSRLEGREGYTF

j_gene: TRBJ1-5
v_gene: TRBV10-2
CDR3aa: CASSEQGTGFNQPQHF

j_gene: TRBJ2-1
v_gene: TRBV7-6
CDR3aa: CASSRWGLALNEQFF

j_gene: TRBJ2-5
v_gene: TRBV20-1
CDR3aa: CSARAETQYF

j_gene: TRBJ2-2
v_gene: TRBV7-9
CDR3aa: CASIQTSLRTNTGELFF

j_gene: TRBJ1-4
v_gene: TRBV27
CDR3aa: CASSPRQGSEKLFF

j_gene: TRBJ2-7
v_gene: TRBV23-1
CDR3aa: CASKCSDRGSEQYF

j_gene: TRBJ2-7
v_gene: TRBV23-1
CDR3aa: CASTLLRDRGLDEQYF

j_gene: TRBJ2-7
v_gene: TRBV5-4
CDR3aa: CASSWGLAGSYEQYF

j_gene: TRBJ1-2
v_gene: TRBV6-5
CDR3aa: CASSYWGDRANYGYTF

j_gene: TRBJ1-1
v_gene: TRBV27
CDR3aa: CASSQGDSSVGEAFF

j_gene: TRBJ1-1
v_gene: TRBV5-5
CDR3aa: CASSFSQNTEAFF

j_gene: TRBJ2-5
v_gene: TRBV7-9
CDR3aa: CATDGRGRGTQYF

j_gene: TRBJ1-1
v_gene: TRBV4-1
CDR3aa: CASSQDRRRGMNTEAFF

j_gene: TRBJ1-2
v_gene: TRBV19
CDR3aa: CASTRTGDYGYTF

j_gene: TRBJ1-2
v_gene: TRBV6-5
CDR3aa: CASSPGGGSDYGYTF

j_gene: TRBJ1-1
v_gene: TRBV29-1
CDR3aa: CSGRGVNTEAFF

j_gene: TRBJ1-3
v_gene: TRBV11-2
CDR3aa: CASSLRELSGNTIYF

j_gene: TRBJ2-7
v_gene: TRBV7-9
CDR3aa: CASSSLQGPLEQYF

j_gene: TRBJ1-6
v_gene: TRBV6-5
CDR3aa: CASSATEYNSPLHF

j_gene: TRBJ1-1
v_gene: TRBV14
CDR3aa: CASSRTGFRTFF

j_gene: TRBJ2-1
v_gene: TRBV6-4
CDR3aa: CASSDSTGTGSPLGFF

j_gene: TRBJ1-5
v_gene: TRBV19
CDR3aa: CASSIVTGYNQPQHF

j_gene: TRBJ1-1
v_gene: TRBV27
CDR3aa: CASSRDRGQGDTEAFF

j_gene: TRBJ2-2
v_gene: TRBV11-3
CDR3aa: CASSLDPGFAGELFF

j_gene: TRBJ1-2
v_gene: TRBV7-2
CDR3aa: CASSLAGTGPPYGYTF

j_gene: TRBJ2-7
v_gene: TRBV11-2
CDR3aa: CASSFPTSGRDSYEQYF

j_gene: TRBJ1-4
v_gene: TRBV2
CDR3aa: CASSEQGARISEKLFF

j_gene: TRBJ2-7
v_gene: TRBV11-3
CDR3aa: CASSKAGTGVDEQYF